A single sample gave rise to the 8 T cell receptor beta chains below, sequenced in a study of early T cells in non-severe SARS-CoV-2 infection. TCRdb recomputed calls from the 5' RACE reads with MiXCR, one row per CDR3 protein. Of 70,000 to 90,000 distinct CDR3 sequences detected, approximately 12% appear once; the ten largest clones hold 3.4%. Sequencing used whole blood. The receptor set was obtained from an adult who was a healthcare worker with PCR-confirmed SARS-CoV-2 infection or an uninfected control (not recorded which).

This sequence joins TRBV19 and TRBJ1-5; D remains unclear. Trimming cost V 7 bases and J 3 bases, with 13 bases left between them. The CDR3 covers 14 residues. CDR1 and CDR2 (germline): LNHDA, SQIVND (reference sequence). As DNA, the CDR3 is TGTGCCAGTAAGCAAGGAATCCCCAATCAGCCCCAGCATTTT. This gives the protein CASKQGIPNQPQHF.

This clonotype has a handful of counts. The chain couples TRBV2 to TRBJ2-3; a weak D match, TRBD2 (6 bases). The V end lost 2 bases, the J end lost 1 base, and 13 bases lay between the germline ends. This CDR3 contains 16 residues. Germline assignment: CDR1 SNHLY and CDR2 FYNNEI. The DNA for the CDR3 is TGTGCCAGCAGTGAAACGGGTAGCGGACGCACAGATACGCAGTATTTT. It is translated as CASSETGSGRTDTQYF. The whole variable domain, remainder taken from reference TRBV2 and TRBJ2-3, is EPEVTQTPSHQVTQMGQEVILRCVPISNHLYFYWYRQILGQKVEFLVSFYNNEISEKSEIFDDQFSVERPDGSNFTLKIRSTKLEDSAMYFCASSETGSGRTDTQYFGPGTRLTVL.

At least ten counts were recorded for this clonotype. The chain couples TRBV7-6 to TRBJ2-7, with no clear D. V lost 5 bases to trimming and J lost 0 bases, with 14 bases between them. Germline V gene data show CDR1 as SGHVS and CDR2 as FNYEAQ. This CDR3 region has 15 residues. CDR3 amino acids: CASSTGPWSSYEQYF. CDR3 DNA sequence: TGTGCCAGCAGCACTGGTCCTTGGAGCTCCTACGAGCAGTACTTC.

This clonotype was observed many times. The genes are TRBV29-1 and TRBJ2-7; 9 nucleotides line up with TRBD1. The V gene's germline CDR1 is SQVTM and CDR2 ANQGSEA. The CDR3 spans 14 residues. The V gene end was trimmed by 4 bases and the J gene end by 2 bases; junction bases not matched to a gene: 6. Written as DNA, the CDR3 is TGCAGCGTTGGGGGCGGGACAGGGACCTACGAGCAGTACTTC. Its protein is CSVGGGTGTYEQYF.

The chain recombines TRBV5-1 with TRBJ2-5; 13 bases map to TRBD2. Germline V gives CDR1 SGHRS, CDR2 YFSETQ. Trimming removed 3 bases from V and 4 bases from J; junction bases left unmatched: 3. CDR3 length: 15 amino acids. The CDR3 here is CASSSGTSGIETQYF. In DNA form, the CDR3 reads TGCGCCAGCAGCTCCGGGACTAGCGGGATAGAGACCCAGTACTTC.

This clonotype occurred many times. V and J are TRBV3-1 and TRBJ2-2; D is uncertain. Trimming removed 1 base at V and 9 bases at J, with 3 bases between. Germline CDR1 LGHDT, CDR2 YNNKEL (reference sequence). This CDR3 spans 11 amino acids. The CDR3 nucleotides read TGTGCCAGCAGCCAAGTCCGGGAGCTGTTTTTT. Translated: CASSQVRELFF.

The chain uses TRBV29-1 and TRBJ2-1; tentatively, D is TRBD2 (5 bases). Deletions cut 7 bases from V and 6 bases from J, with 16 bases between. Germline CDR1 SQVTM, CDR2 ANQGSEA. The CDR3 sequence is 13 residues long. The CDR3 loop is CSAPGGYRNEQFF. The CDR3 coding sequence is TGCAGCGCCCCCGGAGGTTACCGCAATGAGCAGTTCTTC.

This sequence joins TRBV7-2 and TRBJ2-3; unclear D gene. V gave up 5 bases and J gave up 6 bases, with 9 bases separating them. Germline lookup yields CDR1 SGHTA and CDR2 FQGNSA. This CDR3 is built from 12 residues. CDR3 in amino acids: CASSKTGDTQYF. CDR3 coding DNA: TGTGCCAGCAGCAAAACGGGTGATACGCAGTATTTT.